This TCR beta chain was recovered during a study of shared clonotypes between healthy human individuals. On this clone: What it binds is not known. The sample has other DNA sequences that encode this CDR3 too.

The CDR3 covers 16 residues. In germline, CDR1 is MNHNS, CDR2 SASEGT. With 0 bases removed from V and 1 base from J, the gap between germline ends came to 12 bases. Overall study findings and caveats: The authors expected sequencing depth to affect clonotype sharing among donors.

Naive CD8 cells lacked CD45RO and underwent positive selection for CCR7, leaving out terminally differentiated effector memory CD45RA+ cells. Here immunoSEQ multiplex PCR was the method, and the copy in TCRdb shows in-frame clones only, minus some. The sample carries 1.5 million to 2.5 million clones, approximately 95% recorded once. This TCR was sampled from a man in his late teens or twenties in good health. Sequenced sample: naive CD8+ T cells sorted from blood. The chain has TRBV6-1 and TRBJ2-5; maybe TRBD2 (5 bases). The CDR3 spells CASSEAGEGLQETQYF. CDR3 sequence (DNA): TGTGCCAGCAGTGAAGCGGGTGAAGGACTCCAAGAGACCCAGTACTTC.